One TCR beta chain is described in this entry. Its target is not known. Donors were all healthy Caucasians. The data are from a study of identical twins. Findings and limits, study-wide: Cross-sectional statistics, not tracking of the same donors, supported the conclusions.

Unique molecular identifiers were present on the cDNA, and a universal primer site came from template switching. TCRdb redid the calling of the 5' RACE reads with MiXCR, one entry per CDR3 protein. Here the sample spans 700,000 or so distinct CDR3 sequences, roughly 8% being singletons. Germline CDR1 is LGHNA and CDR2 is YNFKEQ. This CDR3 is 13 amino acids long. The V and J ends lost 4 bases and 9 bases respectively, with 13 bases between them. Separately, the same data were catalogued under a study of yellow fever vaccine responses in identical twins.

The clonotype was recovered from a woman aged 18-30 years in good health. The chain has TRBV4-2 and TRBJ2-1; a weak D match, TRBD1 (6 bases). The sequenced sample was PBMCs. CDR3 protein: CASSPLSGAEQFF. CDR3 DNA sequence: TGTGCCAGCAGCCCCCTATCAGGGGCTGAGCAGTTCTTC.